This paragraph reports one TCR beta chain. The antigen remains unidentified. This sample is part of a study of blood T cells in healthy people across ages. Study details: With template switching, about one barcoded beta molecule was captured per two T cells. Points from the study as a whole: Donor CMV status, an unknown factor, possibly confounded changes in expanded clonotypes. Per million T cells, TCR beta diversity dropped about linearly as age rose.

V dropped 1 base and J dropped 6; count of bases not matched to a gene: 6. Germline values: CDR1 SNHLY, CDR2 FYNNEI. CDR3 size: 14 residues. A sample-barcoded 5' primer and a J-beta primer mix were used in a second PCR of roughly 7 to 11 cycles. TCRdb reprocessed the 5' RACE reads via MiXCR and lists one record per CDR3 protein. The data hold 800,000 or so distinct CDR3 sequences, with about 42% observed a single time. Isolated PBMCs totaled at least 6 million in each sample. This clonotype originated in a man older than 75 in good health. The sample taken for sequencing was blood. The chain joins TRBV2 to TRBJ2-7; 7 bases are a match to TRBD1. The CDR3 is CASSEETGSREQYF. The CDR3 region has the DNA TGTGCCAGCAGTGAAGAGACAGGGTCGCGCGAGCAGTACTTC.